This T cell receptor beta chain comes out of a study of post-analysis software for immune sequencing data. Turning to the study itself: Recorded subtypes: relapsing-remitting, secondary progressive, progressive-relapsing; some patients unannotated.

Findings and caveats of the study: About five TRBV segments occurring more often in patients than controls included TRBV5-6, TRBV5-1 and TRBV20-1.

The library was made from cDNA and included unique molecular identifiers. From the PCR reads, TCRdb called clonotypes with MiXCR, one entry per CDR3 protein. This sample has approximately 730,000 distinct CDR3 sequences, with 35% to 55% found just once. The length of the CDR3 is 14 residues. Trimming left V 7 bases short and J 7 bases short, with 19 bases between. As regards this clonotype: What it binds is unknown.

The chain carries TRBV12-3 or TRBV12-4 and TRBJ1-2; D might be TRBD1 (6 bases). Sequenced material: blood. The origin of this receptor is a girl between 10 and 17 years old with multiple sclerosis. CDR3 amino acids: CASTKPDSWLGYTF. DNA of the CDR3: TGTGCCAGCACCAAACCGGACAGTTGGCTTGGCTACACCTTC.